The entry below describes one TCR beta chain. Its antigen is unknown. The CDR3 spans 15 residues. Unmatched junction bases numbered 9, after V lost 8 bases and J lost 5 bases. Germline CDR1 is LNHDA and CDR2 is SQIVND (reference sequence). Sequenced by immunoSEQ multiplex PCR; TCRdb stores in-frame clones only, minus some. Of about 71,000 clones detected, roughly nine tenths appear once; the ten largest clones hold roughly 15%. The data belong to a study of OX40 agonist ivuxolimab in advanced cancers. Study-wide background: Ivuxolimab was administered intravenously to patients at 0.01 to 10 mg/kg every 2 weeks. With a range of roughly 20 to 85, age averaged roughly 60 years, and approximately 83% were male.

Overall study results and limits: Average numbers of expanded clones were greater in CD8+ T cells than in CD4+.

The sequence came from an adult with an advanced solid tumor such as melanoma, head and neck, liver or kidney cancer. The chain joins TRBV19 to TRBJ1-5; 10 nucleotides line up with TRBD1. Sequencing was performed on CD4+ or CD8+ T cells sorted from blood, taken in a trial of the OX40 agonist ivuxolimab. The CDR3 DNA reads as TGTGCCAGTCTTCGGGGACAGGGGTTGGATCAGCCCCAGCATTTT. Protein sequence: CASLRGQGLDQPQHF.